The sequence of this T cell receptor beta chain was determined in a study of T cells expressing NK-cell markers. Per germline, CDR1 LNHNV and CDR2 YYDKDF (reference sequence). CDR3 length: 18 amino acids. Reanalyzing the 5' RACE reads, TCRdb keeps one entry per CDR3 protein, without DNA. This repertoire comprises 350,000 to 500,000 distinct CDR3 sequences; its ten largest clones make up approximately 7%. The origin of this receptor is a woman aged 18 to 75 in good health. Specimen: blood T cells: a sorted CD56 or NKG2C T cell subset, CD4+ or CD8+ T cells, or bulk PBMC T cells (not recorded which). The chain has TRBV15 and TRBJ2-7; as DNA is missing, the TRBD1 call by TCRdb cannot be tested. The chain's CDR3 is CATSRDLSGRGNSYEQYF.